The 23 T cell receptor beta chains below were found in one sample sequenced in a study of blood T cell repertoires in COVID-19. Some clones are missing from TCRdb's copy, which holds only in-frame ones; the method was immunoSEQ multiplex PCR. This table has about 140,000 clones, 70% to 90% appearing once. The sample consisted of peripheral blood. The receptors derive from an older woman with acute or convalescent COVID-19.

In this sample, this clone turned up a few times. The rearrangement links TRBV19 to TRBJ1-5; a possible D gene is TRBD1 (6 bases). Trimming removed 5 bases from V and 0 bases from J, with 14 bases in between. Germline values: CDR1 LNHDA, CDR2 SQIVND (reference sequence). CDR3 length: 16 amino acids. The CDR3 loop reads CASSPQGWSSNQPQHF. The CDR3 coding sequence is TGTGCCAGTAGTCCTCAGGGGTGGAGTAGCAATCAGCCCCAGCATTTT. Using reference TRBV19 and TRBJ1-5 for the parts outside the CDR3, the full variable domain is DGGITQSPKYLFRKEGQNVTLSCEQNLNHDAMYWYRQDPGQGLRLIYYSQIVNDFQKGDIAEGYSVSREKKESFPLTVTSAQKNPTAFYLCASSPQGWSSNQPQHFGDGTRLSIL.

This clone was recorded only once. V and J are TRBV24-1 and TRBJ1-5, with D tentatively TRBD1 (6 bases). Germline lookup yields CDR1 KGHDR and CDR2 SFDVKD. V was clipped by 5 bases and J by 2 bases, with 9 bases between them. There are 14 residues in the CDR3. The CDR3 loop reads CATSGAGGNQPQHF. CDR3 coding DNA: TGTGCCACCAGTGGGGCAGGGGGCAATCAGCCCCAGCATTTT.

The chain uses TRBV24-1 and TRBJ2-1; TRBD1 matches at 7 bases. The germline gives CDR1 KGHDR, CDR2 SFDVKD. This CDR3 has 15 amino acids. The V segment lost 3 bases and the J segment 5 bases; nucleotides outside the gene matches: 6. The CDR3, as DNA: TGTGCCACCAGTGATGCGAGGACAGGTAACAATGAGCAGTTCTTC. Protein: CATSDARTGNNEQFF.

The chain couples TRBV6-2 or TRBV6-3 to TRBJ1-5; TRBD1 matches 7 bases. J lost 9 bases, V lost 5 bases, and 10 bases had no gene match. CDR1 MNHEY and CDR2 SVGEGT come from the germline V gene. There are 14 residues in the CDR3. CDR3 sequence: CASSRRGLSPPQHF. The CDR3 nucleotides are TGTGCCAGCAGTCGAAGGGGGCTCTCCCCGCCCCAGCATTTT.

The rearrangement uses TRBV21-1 and TRBJ1-2. TRBV21-1 constitutes a pseudogene. The CDR3 contains 17 residues. The chain's CDR3 is CASSKIPVDPGLYGYTF. The CDR3 bases are TGTGCCAGCAGCAAAATCCCTGTCGACCCGGGACTATATGGCTACACCTTC.

The chain is built from TRBV4-2 and TRBJ2-7, with TRBD1 matching over 12 bases. Germline V gives CDR1 LGHNA, CDR2 YNFKEQ. Trimming removed 4 bases from V and 3 bases from J; junction bases left unmatched: 4. The CDR3 sequence is 15 residues long. The CDR3 DNA sequence: TGTGCCAGCAGCCCCGGGACAGGGGGCTTCTACGAGCAGTACTTC. Its translation is CASSPGTGGFYEQYF.

The V call is TRBV18, the J call TRBJ1-2; 7 positions agree with TRBD1. CDR1 and CDR2 from the germline V gene are KGHSH and LQKENI. The CDR3 is made up of 15 amino acids. With 4 bases clipped from V and 4 bases from J, the junction kept 9 bases outside the gene matches. CDR3 in amino acids: CASSLETGDFYGYTF. CDR3 DNA sequence: TGTGCCAGCTCACTTGAAACAGGGGACTTCTATGGCTACACCTTC.

This clone was seen only once. The CDR3 reads CASSPTTTENNWPYEQFF. CDR3 DNA sequence: TGCGCCAGCAGCCCGACCACGACAGAGAATAATTGGCCATATGAGCAGTTCTTC. The V gene is TRBV4-3, the J gene TRBJ2-1; TRBD1 might be the D (5 bases). CDR1 is LGHNA, CDR2 YSLEER, per germline. The CDR3 spans 18 residues. V was shortened by 4 bases and J by 8 bases, with 27 bases between the two germline ends.

The chain uses TRBV11-3 and TRBJ2-3; 9 nucleotides line up with TRBD1. In germline, CDR1 is SGHNT, CDR2 YENEEA. The CDR3 has 15 residues. J was trimmed by 4 bases and V by 4 bases; bases with no gene match: 6. CDR3: CASSSRQGGSDTQYF. In DNA form, the CDR3 reads TGTGCCAGCAGCTCGCGACAGGGGGGTTCAGATACGCAGTATTTT.

This clone came up once. V gene TRBV18 combines with J gene TRBJ2-3, with D tentatively TRBD2 (5 bases). Germline-derived CDR1 and CDR2 are KGHSH and LQKENI. The V gene lost 6 bases and the J gene lost 6 bases, with 10 bases spanning the gap. The CDR3 is 12 amino acids. The CDR3 DNA is TGTGCCAGCTCGCTCGAGCGGGATACGCAGTATTTT. This encodes CASSLERDTQYF.

The chain joins TRBV5-1 to TRBJ2-7; possible D gene TRBD1, 6 bases. This CDR3 is built from 14 residues. Trimming took off 0 bases at V and 2 bases at J, with 9 bases between the two ends. CDR1 is SGHRS, CDR2 YFSETQ, per germline. CDR3 DNA sequence: TGCGCCAGCAGCTTGGACAGGGACACCTACGAGCAGTACTTC. This encodes CASSLDRDTYEQYF.

The rearrangement uses TRBV7-2 and TRBJ2-1; 7 nucleotides align to TRBD1. The CDR3 is 14 amino acids. J was trimmed by 7 bases and V by 6 bases; bases with no gene match: 9. The V gene's germline CDR1 is SGHTA and CDR2 FQGNSA. CDR3 sequence reads: CASSLQGSRNEQFF. CDR3 DNA: TGTGCCAGCAGTTTACAGGGGAGTAGGAATGAGCAGTTCTTC. Based on the CDR3 plus reference TRBV7-2 and TRBJ2-1, the full variable domain is GAGVSQSPSNKVTEKGKDVELRCDPISGHTALYWYRQSLGQGLEFLIYFQGNSAPDKSGLPSDRFSAERTGGSVSTLTIQRTQQEDSAVYLCASSLQGSRNEQFFGPGTRLTVL.

This sequence joins TRBV4-1 and TRBJ2-7; TRBD1 matches at 9 bases. Germline assignment: CDR1 MGHRA and CDR2 YSYEKL. Unmatched junction bases numbered 5, after V lost 4 bases and J lost 1 base. This CDR3 is 15 amino acids long. The CDR3 sequence: CASSPGQGNSYEQYF. CDR3 coding DNA: TGCGCCAGCAGCCCGGGACAGGGAAATTCCTACGAGCAGTACTTC.

This chain links TRBV5-1 with TRBJ1-5; no definite D call. V was cut by 4 bases and J by 2 bases, with 10 bases left in between. CDR3 length: 14 amino acids. The germline CDR1 and CDR2 sequences are SGHRS and YFSETQ. CDR3 sequence (DNA): TGCGCCAGCAGCATGGGTTTCGGCAATCAGCCCCAGCATTTT. It is translated as CASSMGFGNQPQHF.

J is TRBJ2-1 and V is TRBV12-3 or TRBV12-4, with D possibly being TRBD2 (5 bases). CDR3 length: 11 amino acids. With 7 bases removed from V and 8 bases from J, the gap between germline ends came to 9 bases. CDR3: CASTRGYEQFF. CDR3 sequence (DNA): TGTGCCAGCACTCGAGGGTATGAGCAGTTCTTC.

The chain carries TRBV7-8 and TRBJ1-2; TRBD1 might be the D (6 bases). Germline CDR1 is SGHVS and CDR2 is FQNEAQ. Trimming shortened V by 5 bases and J by 0 bases, and 16 bases separated the two germline ends. The length of the CDR3 is 16 residues. The CDR3 sequence: CASSLVPGQTNYGYTF. The DNA of the CDR3 is TGTGCCAGCAGCCTCGTCCCAGGACAGACTAACTATGGCTACACCTTC.

This chain connects TRBV6-1 to TRBJ2-3, with 9 nucleotides matching TRBD2. CDR1 and CDR2 (germline): MNHNS, SASEGT. The J segment lost 3 bases and the V segment lost 3 bases, leaving 4 bases of the junction unmatched. The CDR3 runs 15 residues. The DNA of the CDR3 is TGTGCCAGCAGTGATCAGAGCGGGGGGACAGATACGCAGTATTTT. It specifies CASSDQSGGTDTQYF.

The gene calls are TRBV3-1 (or the pseudogene TRBV3-2) and TRBJ2-7, with 9 bases identical to TRBD1. Germline CDR1 is LGHDT and CDR2 is YNNKEL (reference sequence). The CDR3 has 15 amino acids. V trimming: 3 bases; J trimming: 9 bases; junction bases outside the gene matches: 12. The CDR3 coding sequence is TGTGCCAGCAGCCATGCCGGGACAGGGCCCCGAGGGCAGTACTTC. This sequence encodes CASSHAGTGPRGQYF.

The V and J genes are TRBV28 and TRBJ2-7, with a weak D call TRBD2 (5 bases). Germline V gene lookup returns CDR1 MDHEN and CDR2 SYDVKM. Trimming removed 5 bases at V and 2 bases at J, with 7 bases between. The CDR3 covers 12 residues. CDR3 amino acids: CASSRETYEQYF. The CDR3 DNA reads TGTGCCAGCAGTCGGGAAACCTACGAGCAGTACTTC. Drawing the rest from reference TRBV28 and TRBJ2-7, the complete variable domain is DVKVTQSSRYLVKRTGEKVFLECVQDMDHENMFWYRQDPGLGLRLIYFSYDVKMKEKGDIPEGYSVSREKKERFSLILESASTNQTSMYLCASSRETYEQYFGPGTRLTVT.

The chain employs TRBV5-5 and TRBJ1-1, with D possibly TRBD1 on 5 matching bases. Germline V gives CDR1 SGHKS, CDR2 YYEKEE (reference sequence). The CDR3 runs 16 residues. V lost 0 bases and J 4 bases, leaving 16 bases between the germline ends. The CDR3 region is CASSLASRSGGTEAFF. The DNA of the CDR3 is TGTGCCAGCAGCTTGGCCTCCCGCTCGGGGGGCACTGAAGCTTTCTTT. Full variable domain (outside the CDR3, taken from reference TRBV5-5 and TRBJ1-1): DAGVTQSPTHLIKTRGQQVTLRCSPISGHKSVSWYQQVLGQGPQFIFQYYEKEERGRGNFPDRFSARQFPNYSSELNVNALLLGDSALYLCASSLASRSGGTEAFFGQGTRLTVV.

The gene calls are TRBV19 and TRBJ1-6, with D perhaps TRBD1 (5 bases). The V end lost 7 bases, the J end lost 9 bases, and 16 bases lay between the germline ends. The CDR3 has 14 amino acids. CDR1 and CDR2 (germline): LNHDA, SQIVND (reference sequence). CDR3 coding DNA: TGTGCCAGTACCCCCCCGCAGGGTGGTTCACCCCTCCACTTT. This codes for CASTPPQGGSPLHF.

This sequence joins TRBV6-5 and TRBJ1-5; D possibly corresponds to TRBD1 (5 bases). Looked up from germline, CDR1 is MNHEY and CDR2 is SVGAGI. Trimming left V 2 bases short and J 0 bases short, with 5 bases between. The CDR3 is 14 residues long. The CDR3: CASSYRGSNQPQHF. CDR3 in DNA: TGTGCCAGCAGTTACAGGGGTAGCAATCAGCCCCAGCATTTT.

V and J are TRBV10-3 and TRBJ2-6; the match to TRBD1 covers 12 bases. Trimming cost V 5 bases and J 1 base; bases outside gene matches: 3. CDR3 length: 17 amino acids. Germline CDR1 is ENHRY and CDR2 is SYGVKD. DNA of the CDR3: TGTGCCATCAGTCTGGGACAGGGGGCTTCTGGGGCCAACGTCCTGACTTTC. It translates to CAISLGQGASGANVLTF.